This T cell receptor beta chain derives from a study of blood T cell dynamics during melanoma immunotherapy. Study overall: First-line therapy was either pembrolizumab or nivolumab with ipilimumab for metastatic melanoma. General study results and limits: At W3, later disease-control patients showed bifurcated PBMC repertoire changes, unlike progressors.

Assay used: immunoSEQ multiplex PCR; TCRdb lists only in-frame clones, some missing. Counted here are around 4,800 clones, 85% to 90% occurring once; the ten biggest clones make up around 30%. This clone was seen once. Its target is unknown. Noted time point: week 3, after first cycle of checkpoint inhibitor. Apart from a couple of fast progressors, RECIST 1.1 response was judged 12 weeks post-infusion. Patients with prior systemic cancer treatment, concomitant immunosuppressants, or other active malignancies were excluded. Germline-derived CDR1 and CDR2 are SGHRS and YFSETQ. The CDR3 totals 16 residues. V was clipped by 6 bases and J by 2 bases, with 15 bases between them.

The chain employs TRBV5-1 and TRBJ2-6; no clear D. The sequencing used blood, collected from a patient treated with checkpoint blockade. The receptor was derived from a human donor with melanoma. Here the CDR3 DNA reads TGCGCCAGCACCACTGCGGTTTCAACTGGGGCCAACGTCCTGACTTTC. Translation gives CASTTAVSTGANVLTF.